The next 29 T cell receptor beta chains were all read from a single sample in a study of spatial heterogeneity in lung cancer. Noted time point: sample taken at primary tumor resection. TCRdb fed the 5' RACE reads into MiXCR, producing one record per CDR3 protein. The sample holds around 14,000 distinct CDR3 sequences; roughly 4% are singletons and the top ten take around 8.9%. The specimen was normal lung tissue next to the tumor, collected at surgery. The receptors derive from a male donor with early-stage non-small cell lung cancer.

This clonotype showed up many times. Since it is a stray read in a library aimed at alpha chains, this beta chain has a size that is not meaningful. The chain combines TRBV20-1 with TRBJ2-1, with TRBD2 matching 13 bases. CDR3 length: 16 residues. From germline, CDR1 is DFQATT and CDR2 SNEGSKA (reference sequence). Trimming removed 0 bases from V and 5 bases from J; junction bases left unmatched: 4. CDR3 loop: CSAREGLAGKDNEQFF. The CDR3 DNA reads as TGCAGTGCTAGAGAGGGACTAGCGGGAAAAGACAATGAGCAGTTCTTC.

This clonotype was detected ten times or more. The library was designed around alpha chains, so this beta chain is a stray read whose abundance carries little weight. This chain joins TRBV29-1 and TRBJ2-4; D could derive from TRBD1 or TRBD2 (5 bases each). Per the germline V gene, CDR1 is SQVTM and CDR2 is ANQGSEA. This CDR3 is 13 amino acids long. The germline V and J ends were trimmed by 4 bases and 6 bases, with 13 bases remaining between them. CDR3 sequence reads: CSVGKGTGNIQYF. CDR3 coding DNA: TGCAGCGTTGGTAAGGGGACGGGAAACATTCAGTACTTC.

This clonotype occurred many times. Because the library targeted alpha chains, this beta chain is an off-target read whose size means little. The chain recombines TRBV20-1 with TRBJ2-3, with D perhaps TRBD2 (6 bases). The V gene lost 5 bases and the J gene lost 1 base, with 22 bases spanning the gap. This CDR3 contains 17 residues. CDR1 is DFQATT and CDR2 is SNEGSKA in the germline V gene (reference sequence). The CDR3 bases are TGCAGTGCTCGCACCCTACTAGCCTTCGGGGGCACAGATACGCAGTATTTT. This translates into CSARTLLAFGGTDTQYF.

This clonotype has ten or more counts. Since the library was made to target alpha chains, this beta chain is a stray read and its abundance is not meaningful. The J gene is TRBJ1-1, the V gene TRBV9; D ambiguous. The germline gives CDR1 SGDLS, CDR2 YYNGEE. The CDR3 contains 13 residues. Between the trimmed V and J ends, which lost 7 bases and 3 bases, there was a span of 13 bases. CDR3 protein: CASGKIPDTEAFF. The CDR3 DNA reads TGTGCCAGCGGAAAGATACCCGACACTGAAGCTTTCTTT. Variable domain in full (rest from reference TRBV9 and TRBJ1-1): DSGVTQTPKHLITATGQRVTLRCSPRSGDLSVYWYQQSLDQGLQFLIQYYNGEERAKGNILERFSAQQFPDLHSELNLSSLELGDSALYFCASGKIPDTEAFFGQGTRLTVV.

This clonotype came up many times. This beta chain is an off-target read within a library intended for alpha chains, so its frequency means little. The chain couples TRBV4-1 to TRBJ1-2, with 11 bases lining up with TRBD1. The ends lost 2 bases at V and 2 bases at J; junction bases unmatched: 7. Germline CDR1 and CDR2: MGHRA and YSYEKL. The CDR3 is 17 residues long. The CDR3 sequence is CASSQRGQGAENYGYTF. For the CDR3, the DNA is TGCGCCAGCAGCCAAAGAGGACAGGGGGCGGAAAACTATGGCTACACCTTC.

As to this clonotype: This beta chain came through as a stray read in a library set up for alpha chains, and its size says little. The chain is built from TRBV12-3 or TRBV12-4 and TRBJ2-2; 9 nucleotides line up with TRBD1. Germline trimming cut 3 bases from V and 1 base from J; bases unmatched to any gene: 18. The CDR3 sequence is 21 residues long. The CDR3, as DNA: TGTGCCAGCAGTTTGTATACAGGGGGCGCTTTAGGAGTCCGGAACACCGGGGAGCTGTTTTTT. It specifies CASSLYTGGALGVRNTGELFF.

Regarding this clonotype: This beta chain appears as a stray read in a library generated for alpha chains; its size is not informative. V and J are TRBV6-5 and TRBJ2-7, with 7 bases that match TRBD1. The CDR3 runs to 15 residues. The V segment lost 5 bases and the J segment 3 bases; nucleotides outside the gene matches: 10. Germline loops: CDR1 MNHEY, CDR2 SVGAGI. The DNA of the CDR3 is TGTGCCAGCAGTCAACCGGGACAGAGCCTCTACGAGCAGTACTTC. This gives the protein CASSQPGQSLYEQYF.

This clonotype was seen repeatedly, ten times or more. A library prepared for alpha chains yielded this beta chain as an off-target read; its size is of little meaning. This chain connects TRBV12-3 or TRBV12-4 to TRBJ1-2; D might be TRBD1 (5 bases). The V gene lost 7 bases and the J gene lost 8 bases, with 14 bases spanning the gap. The CDR3 extends over 12 amino acids. Written as DNA, the CDR3 is TGTGCCAGCACCCTGTGGGGCAAAGGCTACACCTTC. Protein: CASTLWGKGYTF.

There are many counts of this clonotype. This beta chain turned up in a library designed for alpha chains; as an off-target read, its abundance says little. The CDR3 DNA reads TGTGCCAGCAGTCCAAGACTAGCGGGCACAGATACGCAGTATTTT. It encodes CASSPRLAGTDTQYF. This chain connects TRBV28 to TRBJ2-3; 9 nucleotides align to TRBD2. CDR1 and CDR2 (germline): MDHEN, SYDVKM. This CDR3 region has 15 residues. V lost 5 bases, J lost 1 base, and 4 bases stayed unmatched.

This clonotype occurred many times. The library was designed around alpha chains, so this beta chain is a stray read whose abundance carries little weight. The rearrangement joins TRBV11-3 to TRBJ2-3, with 12 bases matching TRBD2. Germline V gene lookup returns CDR1 SGHNT and CDR2 YENEEA. The CDR3 consists of 17 residues. Trimming at V came to 5 bases and at J to 10 bases, leaving 16 bases not matched to a gene. The CDR3 DNA is TGTGCCAGCAGCGAAGGGACTAGCGGGCCGGGCCCTCACGCGCAGTATTTT. It yields the protein CASSEGTSGPGPHAQYF.

The sample holds many counts of this clonotype. In a library made to pick up alpha chains, this beta chain is a stray read with a size that means little. The chain links TRBV14 to TRBJ1-2; D gene ambiguous. V lost 2 bases and J 8 bases, leaving 12 bases between the germline ends. Germline CDR1 is SGHDN and CDR2 is FVKESK. The CDR3 has 13 residues. CDR3 sequence reads: CASSQLVSGGYTF. The CDR3 coding sequence is TGTGCCAGCAGCCAACTGGTATCGGGGGGCTACACCTTC.

This clonotype was recorded many times. This beta chain was picked up by a library intended for alpha chains and is off target, so its count carries little meaning. The chain recombines TRBV12-3 or TRBV12-4 with TRBJ2-4; a possible D gene is TRBD2 (5 bases). The CDR3 has 14 amino acids. Trimming removed 6 bases from V and 0 bases from J, with 9 bases in between. The chain's CDR3 is CASRSAEAKNIQYF. The CDR3 DNA reads TGTGCCAGCAGGTCAGCGGAAGCCAAAAACATTCAGTACTTC.

This clonotype was detected ten times or more. Because the library targeted alpha chains, this beta chain is an off-target read whose size means little. The chain combines TRBV12-3 or TRBV12-4 with TRBJ2-5; 9 bases align to TRBD2. V lost 5 bases, J lost 2 bases, and 24 bases stayed unmatched. The CDR3 is 21 amino acids. The CDR3 sequence: CASSPRAQGSSGNIAQETQYF. In nucleotides, the CDR3 is TGTGCCAGCAGTCCTAGGGCACAGGGGTCTAGCGGGAACATAGCGCAAGAGACCCAGTACTTC.

This clonotype was detected many times. This beta chain came through as a stray read in a library set up for alpha chains, and its size says little. This rearrangement joins TRBV6-2 or TRBV6-3 to TRBJ1-5, with D possibly matching TRBD1 (5 bases). CDR3 length: 15 amino acids. The V end was cut by 6 bases, the J end by 0 bases, with 12 bases between. The V gene's germline CDR1 is MNHEY and CDR2 SVGEGT. As DNA, the CDR3 is TGTGCCAGCAGAACTAAGGACACTAGCAATCAGCCCCAGCATTTT. This codes for CASRTKDTSNQPQHF.

This clonotype was observed many times. A library prepared for alpha chains yielded this beta chain as an off-target read; its size is of little meaning. The CDR3 reads CATSDFPDYNEQFF. CDR3 DNA sequence: TGTGCCACCAGTGATTTTCCCGATTACAATGAGCAGTTCTTC. The chain carries TRBV24-1 and TRBJ2-1; no firm D call. Germline-derived CDR1 and CDR2 are KGHDR and SFDVKD. V was trimmed by 1 base and J by 4 bases, leaving 7 bases between them. This CDR3 contains 14 residues.

This clonotype was detected ten times or more. Within a library made for alpha chains, this beta chain is off target, and its count is uninformative. As DNA, the CDR3 is TGTGCCAGCAGTTACTTTGGAGTAGGGCCCTACGAGCAGTACTTC. It codes for CASSYFGVGPYEQYF. This sequence joins TRBV6-6 and TRBJ2-7; D gene uncertain. Trimming stripped 1 base from V and 2 bases from J, with 12 bases between. Germline CDR1 is MNHNY and CDR2 is SVGAGI (reference sequence). CDR3 length equals 15 residues.

This clonotype was picked up many times. This beta chain is a stray read from a library made for alpha chains; its abundance is not meaningful. The gene calls are TRBV7-8 and TRBJ1-5; D unresolved. Trimming took off 4 bases at V and 6 bases at J, with 10 bases between the two ends. The germline CDR1 and CDR2 sequences are SGHVS and FQNEAQ. CDR3 length: 13 residues. As DNA, the CDR3 is TGTGCCAGCAGCTATCGGGAAAGTCAGCCCCAGCATTTT. Its protein is CASSYRESQPQHF.

This clonotype came up many times. As an off-target read in a library built for alpha chains, this beta chain has a frequency of little significance. The CDR3 loop reads CASGSGGVGNTIYF. CDR3 DNA: TGTGCCAGCGGTTCCGGGGGGGTTGGAAACACCATATATTTT. The chain joins TRBV28 to TRBJ1-3, with D tentatively TRBD1 (5 bases). Germline CDR1 reads MDHEN; CDR2 reads SYDVKM. This CDR3 contains 14 residues. Trimming left V 8 bases short and J 3 bases short, with 14 bases between.

This clonotype was seen at least ten times. A library made for alpha chains picked up this beta chain off target, so its size means little. CDR3: CASSSREDPEAFF. The CDR3 DNA is TGTGCCAGCAGTTCTCGCGAGGACCCTGAAGCTTTCTTT. This rearrangement joins TRBV12-3 or TRBV12-4 to TRBJ1-1; D is undetermined. The CDR3 length is 13 residues. V lost 4 bases and J lost 6, with 12 bases in between.

This clonotype occurred many times. This beta chain is an off-target read within a library intended for alpha chains, so its frequency means little. The genes are TRBV2 and TRBJ1-1, with a weak D call TRBD1 (5 bases). Between the trimmed V and J ends, which lost 5 bases and 5 bases, there was a span of 12 bases. The CDR3 is 13 amino acids. CDR1 and CDR2 from the germline V gene are SNHLY and FYNNEI. Here the CDR3 reads CASSLQGKTEAFF. For the CDR3, the DNA is TGTGCCAGCAGTCTCCAGGGAAAAACTGAAGCTTTCTTT.

Only a few counts were recorded for this clonotype. Given a much more abundant clone one base away, this may be a read error. Within a library made for alpha chains, this beta chain is off target, and its count is uninformative. The CDR3 bases are TGTGCCATCAGTGAAGCGGGGAGGGGCAATGAGCAGTTCTTC. This sequence encodes CAISEAGRGNEQFF. This sequence joins TRBV10-3 and TRBJ2-1; the match to TRBD2 covers 7 bases. CDR1 and CDR2 (germline): ENHRY, SYGVKD. The J segment lost 6 bases and the V segment lost 3 bases, leaving 5 bases of the junction unmatched. This CDR3 has 14 amino acids.

This clonotype came up many times. This beta chain slipped into a library made for alpha chains as a stray read, so its size is not meaningful. The gene calls are TRBV2 and TRBJ2-7; 8 bases fit TRBD2. This CDR3 is built from 18 residues. Germline V gene data show CDR1 as SNHLY and CDR2 as FYNNEI. After removal of 11 bases from V and 3 bases from J, the junction contained 24 bases not matched to a gene. CDR3 nucleotides: TGTGCCGTTCCCATTCGAGGAGAGCGGGAGTTCTCTTTCTACGAGCAGTACTTC. This codes for CAVPIRGEREFSFYEQYF.

This clonotype was recorded at least ten times. This beta chain is off target for a library built for alpha chains, so its abundance means little. V and J are TRBV5-1 and TRBJ2-5; the match to TRBD1 covers 7 bases. Germline V gene sequence: CDR1 SGHRS, CDR2 YFSETQ. The V segment lost 1 base and the J segment 2 bases; nucleotides outside the gene matches: 2. CDR3 length: 14 amino acids. CDR3 region: CASSLRDRQETQYF. In DNA form, the CDR3 reads TGCGCCAGCAGCTTGCGGGACAGACAAGAGACCCAGTACTTC.

This clonotype was observed at least ten times. One end of the junction is discordant with germline, which a read error may explain. This beta chain came through as a stray read in a library set up for alpha chains, and its size says little. This chain uses TRBV7-9 with TRBJ1-1; 9 bases map to TRBD1. Germline assignment: CDR1 SEHNR and CDR2 FQNEAQ (reference sequence). This CDR3 is 16 amino acids long. Here the CDR3 reads CASSIAGTGSRTEAFF. CDR3 DNA: TGTGCCAGCAGCATAGCCGGGACAGGGTCACGGACTGAAGCTTTCTTT.

This clonotype was seen ten or more times. This beta chain is a stray sequence in a library constructed for alpha chains; its clone size is not meaningful. J is TRBJ2-1 and V is TRBV7-2; TRBD2 matches at 12 bases. This CDR3 contains 15 residues. Trimming removed 5 bases from V and 8 bases from J; junction bases left unmatched: 7. Germline CDR1 and CDR2: SGHTA and FQGNSA. This CDR3 is CASSLTSGSWDEQFF. The DNA for the CDR3 is TGTGCCAGCAGCCTGACTAGCGGGAGTTGGGATGAGCAGTTCTTC.

This clonotype was counted many times. This beta chain is off target for a library built for alpha chains, so its abundance means little. V is TRBV12-3 or TRBV12-4 and J is TRBJ2-2; D call uncertain. Trimming took 5 bases from V and 1 from J, leaving 11 bases between them. CDR3 length: 15 residues. The CDR3 region has the DNA TGTGCCAGCAGTCTAGAATCGGGGAACACCGGGGAGCTGTTTTTT. Amino acids: CASSLESGNTGELFF.

This clonotype occurred many times. In a library made to pick up alpha chains, this beta chain is a stray read with a size that means little. The CDR3 coding sequence is TGTGCCAGCAGCACCTTTTCGACAGGGGTCTATGGCTACACCTTC. It codes for CASSTFSTGVYGYTF. The chain combines TRBV11-2 with TRBJ1-2; 8 bases line up with TRBD1. Germline V lookup: CDR1 SGHAT, CDR2 FQNNGV. The CDR3 extends over 15 amino acids. With V trimmed by 5 bases and J by 4 bases, 9 bases remained unmatched. The complete variable domain, with remaining parts taken from reference TRBV11-2 and TRBJ1-2, reads EAGVAQSPRYKIIEKRQSVAFWCNPISGHATLYWYQQILGQGPKLLIQFQNNGVVDDSQLPKDRFSAERLKGVDSTLKIQPAKLEDSAVYLCASSTFSTGVYGYTFGSGTRLTVV.

By share, this clonotype counts as medium-sized. The size of this beta chain means little, since it is a stray read in a library made for alpha chains. The chain combines TRBV6-5 with TRBJ2-7; 7 bases line up with TRBD2. Germline CDR1 MNHEY, CDR2 SVGAGI. The J segment lost 0 bases and the V segment lost 6 bases, leaving 5 bases of the junction unmatched. The CDR3 contains 14 residues. The CDR3 DNA reads TGTGCCAGCAGAGATAGCGGGTCCTCCTACGAGCAGTACTTC. Amino acid sequence: CASRDSGSSYEQYF.

This clonotype was observed at least ten times. Since it is a stray read in a library aimed at alpha chains, this beta chain has a size that is not meaningful. The V call is TRBV3-1, the J call TRBJ1-5; 10 bases map to TRBD1. Losses at the gene ends were 3 bases for V and 11 bases for J; bases not matched to a gene: 4. This CDR3 comprises 13 residues. Germline V gives CDR1 LGHDT, CDR2 YNNKEL (reference sequence). Here the CDR3 DNA reads TGTGCCAGCAGCCAGGGACAGGGGACAGCCCAGCATTTT. Translation: CASSQGQGTAQHF.